This is a list of T cell receptor beta chains from one sample in a study of blood T cell repertoires in COVID-19. Some clones are missing from TCRdb's copy, which holds only in-frame ones; the method was immunoSEQ multiplex PCR. Of approximately 76,000 clones listed, 75% to 90% are singletons. Sequencing input: peripheral blood. These TCRs come from a woman older than 75 with active or convalescent COVID-19. Both conserved end residues are part of each CDR3. A D gene is named only where the DNA matches it firmly. Clone sizes are given selectively: once, few, many, or a class where the clone is expanded.

D gene | clone size | J gene | V gene | CDR3 DNA | CDR3 protein
TRBD1 | - | TRBJ1-2 | TRBV6-5 | TGTGCCAGCAGGGACAGGGGGCTTTATGGCTACACCTTC | CASRDRGLYGYTF
TRBD1 | - | TRBJ1-2 | TRBV29-1 | TGCAGCGTCGCCCCGCTGGCAGGGGGATCCTATGGCTACACCTTC | CSVAPLAGGSYGYTF
- | few | TRBJ1-4 | TRBV3-1/TRBV3-2 | TGTGCCAGCAGCCCGCGGGGGCAGCCTAATGAAAAACTGTTTTTT | CASSPRGQPNEKLFF
TRBD2 | once | TRBJ2-5 | TRBV5-1 | TGCGCCAGCAGCTTAACCGGGACTAGCGGGGGGGCCAGTGAGACCCAGTACTTC | CASSLTGTSGGASETQYF
- | - | TRBJ2-7 | TRBV9 | TGTGCCAGCAGCCCAAGTAGGGGGTACGAGCAGTACTTC | CASSPSRGYEQYF
TRBD1 | few | TRBJ1-2 | TRBV24-1 | TGTGCCACCAGTGAGACAGGGGAAAATGGCTACACCTTC | CATSETGENGYTF
- | - | TRBJ1-2 | TRBV7-2 | TGTGCCAGCAGCTACCAGACAGAGAACTATGGCTACACCTTC | CASSYQTENYGYTF
TRBD2 | - | TRBJ2-3 | TRBV30 | TGTGCCTGGAGTGTACAATTGACTAGCGGGGGGGTAGATACGCAGTATTTT | CAWSVQLTSGGVDTQYF
- | few | TRBJ1-5 | TRBV20-1 | TGCAGTGCTAGTCTCCAGGCTGGGAGCAATCAGCCCCAGCATTTT | CSASLQAGSNQPQHF
TRBD1 | once | TRBJ2-2 | TRBV2 | TGTGCCAGCGCGAAGGACAGGGCTAACACCGGGGAGCTGTTTTTT | CASAKDRANTGELFF
TRBD1 | - | TRBJ2-7 | TRBV7-6 | TGTGCCAGCAGCTTAAAACAGGGGAGCGAGCAGTACTTC | CASSLKQGSEQYF
TRBD2 | - | TRBJ2-5 | TRBV3-1/TRBV3-2 | TGTGCCAGCAGATCTAGGACTAGCGGCCCCGAGCGGGCCCAGTACTTC | CASRSRTSGPERAQYF
TRBD2 | - | TRBJ2-1 | TRBV15 | TGTGCCACCAGCAGAGAGGGGACTAGTTTGGGTGAGCAGTTCTTC | CATSREGTSLGEQFF
TRBD1 | once | TRBJ1-1 | TRBV7-3 | TGTGCCAGCAGCCCCGCCGGACAGGAGAAGGGGAACACTGAAGCTTTCTTT | CASSPAGQEKGNTEAFF
- | - | TRBJ1-4 | TRBV7-9 | TGTGCCAGCAGCGCCGGGGAGGCAACTAATGAAAAACTGTTTTTT | CASSAGEATNEKLFF